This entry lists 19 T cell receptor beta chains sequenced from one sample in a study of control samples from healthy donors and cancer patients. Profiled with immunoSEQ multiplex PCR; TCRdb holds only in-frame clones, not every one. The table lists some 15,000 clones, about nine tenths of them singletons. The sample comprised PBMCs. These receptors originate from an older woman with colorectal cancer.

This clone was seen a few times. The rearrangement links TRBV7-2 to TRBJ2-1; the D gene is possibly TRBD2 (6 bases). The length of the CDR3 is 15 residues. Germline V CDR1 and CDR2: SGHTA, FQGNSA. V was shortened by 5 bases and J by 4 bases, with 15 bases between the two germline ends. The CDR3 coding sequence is TGTGCCAGCAGCCCGGGGGTCGGCCGGTACAATGAGCAGTTCTTC. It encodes CASSPGVGRYNEQFF.

CDR3 in amino acids: CASSLRLAGGYEQYF. CDR3 coding DNA: TGTGCCAGCAGTTTAAGACTAGCGGGGGGGTACGAGCAGTACTTC. The rearrangement joins TRBV27 to TRBJ2-7; TRBD2 matches at 14 bases. V gave up 2 bases and J gave up 4 bases; unmatched junction bases: 1. Per the germline V gene, CDR1 is MNHEY and CDR2 is SMNVEV (reference sequence). This CDR3 has 15 amino acids.

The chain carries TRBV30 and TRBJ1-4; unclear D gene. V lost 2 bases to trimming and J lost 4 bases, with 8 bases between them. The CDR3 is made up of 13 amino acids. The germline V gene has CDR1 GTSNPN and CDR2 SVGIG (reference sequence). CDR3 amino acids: CAWSWGLNEKLFF. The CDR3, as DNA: TGTGCCTGGAGTTGGGGTCTTAATGAAAAACTGTTTTTT.

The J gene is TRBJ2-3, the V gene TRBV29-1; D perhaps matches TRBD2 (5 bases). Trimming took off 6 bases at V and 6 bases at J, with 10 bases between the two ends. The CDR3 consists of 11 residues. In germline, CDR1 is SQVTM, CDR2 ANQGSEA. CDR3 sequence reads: CSVRRGDTQYF. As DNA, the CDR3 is TGCAGCGTACGACGCGGGGATACGCAGTATTTT.

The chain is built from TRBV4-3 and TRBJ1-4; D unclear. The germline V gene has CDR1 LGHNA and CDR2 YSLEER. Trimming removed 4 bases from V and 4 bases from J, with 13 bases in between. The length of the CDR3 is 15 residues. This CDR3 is CASSPWAVVNEKLFF. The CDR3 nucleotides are TGCGCCAGCAGCCCCTGGGCGGTAGTTAATGAAAAACTGTTTTTT.

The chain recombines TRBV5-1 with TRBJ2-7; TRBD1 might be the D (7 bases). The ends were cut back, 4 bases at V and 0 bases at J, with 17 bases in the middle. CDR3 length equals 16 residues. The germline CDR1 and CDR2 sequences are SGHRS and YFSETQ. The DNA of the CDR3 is TGCGCCAGCAGCCGCGAAGGGGGCGGGAACTCCTACGAGCAGTACTTC. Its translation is CASSREGGGNSYEQYF.

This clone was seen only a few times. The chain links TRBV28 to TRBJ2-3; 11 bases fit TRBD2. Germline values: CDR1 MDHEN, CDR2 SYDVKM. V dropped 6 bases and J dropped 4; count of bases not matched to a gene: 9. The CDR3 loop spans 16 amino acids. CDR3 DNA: TGTGCCAGCAGCCCAGTAGCGGGGGGGCGGGCAGATACGCAGTATTTT. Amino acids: CASSPVAGGRADTQYF.

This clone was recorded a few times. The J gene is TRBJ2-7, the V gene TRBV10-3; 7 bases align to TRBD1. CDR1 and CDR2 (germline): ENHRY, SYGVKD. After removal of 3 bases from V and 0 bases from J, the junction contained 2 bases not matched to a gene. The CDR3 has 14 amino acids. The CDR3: CAISDPGGSYEQYF. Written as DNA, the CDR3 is TGTGCCATCAGTGACCCAGGGGGCTCCTACGAGCAGTACTTC.

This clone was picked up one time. The CDR3 DNA sequence: TGTGCCAGCAGCCCCCTGGGGCCTGGAAACACCATATATTTT. This codes for CASSPLGPGNTIYF. The J gene is TRBJ1-3, the V gene TRBV14; weak D call: TRBD1 (5 bases). Germline loops: CDR1 SGHDN, CDR2 FVKESK. CDR3 length: 14 amino acids. V lost 4 bases and J 2 bases, leaving 9 bases between the germline ends.

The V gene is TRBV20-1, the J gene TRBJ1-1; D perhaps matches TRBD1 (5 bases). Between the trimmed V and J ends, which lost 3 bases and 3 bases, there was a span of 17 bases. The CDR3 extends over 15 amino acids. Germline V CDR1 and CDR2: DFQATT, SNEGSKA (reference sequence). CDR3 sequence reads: CSASVAGRKDTEAFF. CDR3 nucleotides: TGCAGTGCTAGTGTGGCAGGGCGCAAAGACACTGAAGCTTTCTTT.

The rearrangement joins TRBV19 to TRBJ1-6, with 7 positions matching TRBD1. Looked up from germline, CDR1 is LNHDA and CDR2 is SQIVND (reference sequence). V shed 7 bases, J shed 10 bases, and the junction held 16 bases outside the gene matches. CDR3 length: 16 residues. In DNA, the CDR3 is TGTGCCAGTACACGAGGAACGGGCCAGGGGGGATCACCCCTCCACTTT. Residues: CASTRGTGQGGSPLHF.

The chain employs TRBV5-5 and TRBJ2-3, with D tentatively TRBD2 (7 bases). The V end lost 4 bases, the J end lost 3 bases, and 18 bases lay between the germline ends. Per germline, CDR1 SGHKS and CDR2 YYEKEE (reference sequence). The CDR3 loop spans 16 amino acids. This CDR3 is CASSPHRGGVTDTQYF. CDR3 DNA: TGTGCCAGCAGCCCTCACAGAGGGGGGGTGACAGATACGCAGTATTTT.

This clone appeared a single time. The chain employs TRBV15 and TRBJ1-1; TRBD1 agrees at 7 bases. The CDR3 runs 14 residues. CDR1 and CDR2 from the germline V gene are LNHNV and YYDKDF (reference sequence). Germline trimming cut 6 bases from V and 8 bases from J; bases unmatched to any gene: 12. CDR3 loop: CATRPVQGRGEAFF. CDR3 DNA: TGTGCCACCAGGCCGGTACAGGGCAGGGGGGAAGCTTTCTTT.

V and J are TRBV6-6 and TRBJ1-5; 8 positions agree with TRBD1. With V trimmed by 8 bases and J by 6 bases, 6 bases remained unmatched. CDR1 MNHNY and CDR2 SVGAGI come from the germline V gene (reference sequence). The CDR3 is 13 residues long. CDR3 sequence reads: CASAPGGVQPQHF. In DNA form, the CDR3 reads TGTGCCAGCGCCCCAGGGGGCGTTCAGCCCCAGCATTTT.

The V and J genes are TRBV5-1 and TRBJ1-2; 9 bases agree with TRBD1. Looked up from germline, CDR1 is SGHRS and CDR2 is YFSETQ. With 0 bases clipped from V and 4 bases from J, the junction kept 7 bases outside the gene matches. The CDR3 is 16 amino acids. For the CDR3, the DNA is TGCGCCAGCAGCTTGGTAGGGGACAGGGTGAGCTATGGCTACACCTTC. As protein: CASSLVGDRVSYGYTF.

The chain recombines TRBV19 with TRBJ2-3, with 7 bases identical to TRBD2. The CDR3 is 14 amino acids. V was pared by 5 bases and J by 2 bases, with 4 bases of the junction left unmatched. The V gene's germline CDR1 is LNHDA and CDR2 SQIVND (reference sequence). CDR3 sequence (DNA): TGTGCCAGTAGTCGAGCGGGGCCCACAGATACGCAGTATTTT. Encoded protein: CASSRAGPTDTQYF.

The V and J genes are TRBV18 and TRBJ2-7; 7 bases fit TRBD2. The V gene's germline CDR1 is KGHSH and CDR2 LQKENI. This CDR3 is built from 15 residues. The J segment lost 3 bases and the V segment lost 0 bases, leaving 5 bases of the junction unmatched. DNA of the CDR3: TGTGCCAGCTCACCACCGGGGGGGATAGGCTACGAGCAGTACTTC. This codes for CASSPPGGIGYEQYF.

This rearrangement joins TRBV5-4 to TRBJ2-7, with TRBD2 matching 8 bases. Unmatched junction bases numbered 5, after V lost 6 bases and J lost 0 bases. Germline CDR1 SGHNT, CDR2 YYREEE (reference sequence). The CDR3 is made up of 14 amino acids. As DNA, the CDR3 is TGTGCCAGCAACCCGGGGGGGAGCTCCTACGAGCAGTACTTC. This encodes CASNPGGSSYEQYF.

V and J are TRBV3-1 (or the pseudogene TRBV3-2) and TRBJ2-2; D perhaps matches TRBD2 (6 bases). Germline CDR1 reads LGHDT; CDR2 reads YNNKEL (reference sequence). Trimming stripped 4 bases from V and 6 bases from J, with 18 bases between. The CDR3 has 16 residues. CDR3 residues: CASSLAGPVGAGELFF. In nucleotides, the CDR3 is TGTGCCAGCAGCCTGGCGGGGCCGGTGGGGGCCGGGGAGCTGTTTTTT.